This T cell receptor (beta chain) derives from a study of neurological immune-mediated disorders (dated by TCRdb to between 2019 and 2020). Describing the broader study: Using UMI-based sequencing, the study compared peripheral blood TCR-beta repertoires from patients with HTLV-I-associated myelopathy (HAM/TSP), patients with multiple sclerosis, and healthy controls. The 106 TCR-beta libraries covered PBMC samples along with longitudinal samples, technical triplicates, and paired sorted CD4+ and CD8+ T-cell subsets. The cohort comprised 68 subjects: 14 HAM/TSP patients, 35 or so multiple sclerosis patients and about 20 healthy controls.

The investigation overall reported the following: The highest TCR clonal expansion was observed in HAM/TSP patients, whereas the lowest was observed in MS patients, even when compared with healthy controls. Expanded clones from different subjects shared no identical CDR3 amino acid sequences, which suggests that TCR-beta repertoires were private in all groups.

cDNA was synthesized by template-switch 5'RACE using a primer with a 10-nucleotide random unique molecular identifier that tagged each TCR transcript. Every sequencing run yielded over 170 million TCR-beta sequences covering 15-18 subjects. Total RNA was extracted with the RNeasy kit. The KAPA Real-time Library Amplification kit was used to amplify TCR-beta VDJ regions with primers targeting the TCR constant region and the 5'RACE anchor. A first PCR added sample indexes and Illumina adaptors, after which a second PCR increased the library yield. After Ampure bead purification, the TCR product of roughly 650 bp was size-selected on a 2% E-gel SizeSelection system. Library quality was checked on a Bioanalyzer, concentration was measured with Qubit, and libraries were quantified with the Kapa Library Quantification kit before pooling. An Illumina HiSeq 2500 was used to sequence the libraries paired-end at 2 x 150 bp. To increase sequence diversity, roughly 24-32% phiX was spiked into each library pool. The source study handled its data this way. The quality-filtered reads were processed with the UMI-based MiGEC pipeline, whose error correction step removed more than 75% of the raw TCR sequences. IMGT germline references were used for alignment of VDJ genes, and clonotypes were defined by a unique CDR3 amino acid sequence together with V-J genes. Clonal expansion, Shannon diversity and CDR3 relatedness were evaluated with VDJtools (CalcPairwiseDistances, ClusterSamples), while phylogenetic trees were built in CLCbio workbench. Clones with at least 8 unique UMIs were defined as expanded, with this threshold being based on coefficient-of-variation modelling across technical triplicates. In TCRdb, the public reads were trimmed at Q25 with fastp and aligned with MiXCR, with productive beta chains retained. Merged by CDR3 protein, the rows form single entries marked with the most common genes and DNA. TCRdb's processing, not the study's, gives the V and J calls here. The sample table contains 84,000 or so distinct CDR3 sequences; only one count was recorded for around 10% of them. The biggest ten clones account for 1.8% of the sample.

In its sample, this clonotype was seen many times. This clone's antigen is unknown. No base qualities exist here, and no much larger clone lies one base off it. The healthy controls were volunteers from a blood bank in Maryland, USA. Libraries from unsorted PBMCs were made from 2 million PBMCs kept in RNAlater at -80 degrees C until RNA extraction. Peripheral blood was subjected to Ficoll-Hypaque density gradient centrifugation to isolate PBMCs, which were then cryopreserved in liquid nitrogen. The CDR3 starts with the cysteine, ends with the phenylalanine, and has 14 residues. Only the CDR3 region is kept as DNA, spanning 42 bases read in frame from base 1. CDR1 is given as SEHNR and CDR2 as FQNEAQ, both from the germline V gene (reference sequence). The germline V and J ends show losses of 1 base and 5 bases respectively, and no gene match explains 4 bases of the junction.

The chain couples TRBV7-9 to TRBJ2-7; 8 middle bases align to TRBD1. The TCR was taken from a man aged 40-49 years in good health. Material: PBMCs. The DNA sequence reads TGTGCCAGCAGCTTAGGACAGGGGAGGAACGAGCAGTACTTC. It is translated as CASSLGQGRNEQYF.